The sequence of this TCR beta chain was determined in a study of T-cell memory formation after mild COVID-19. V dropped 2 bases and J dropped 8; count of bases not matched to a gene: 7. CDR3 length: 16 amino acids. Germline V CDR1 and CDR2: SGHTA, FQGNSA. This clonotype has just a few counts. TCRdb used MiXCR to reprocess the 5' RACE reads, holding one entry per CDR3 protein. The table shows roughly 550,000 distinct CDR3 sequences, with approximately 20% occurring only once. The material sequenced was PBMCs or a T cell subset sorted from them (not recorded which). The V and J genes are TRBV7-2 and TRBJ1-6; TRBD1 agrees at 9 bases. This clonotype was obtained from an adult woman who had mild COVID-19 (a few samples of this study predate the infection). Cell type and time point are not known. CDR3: CASSLRTGEMDSPLHF. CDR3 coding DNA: TGTGCCAGCAGCTTAAGGACAGGGGAAATGGATTCACCCCTCCACTTT.